These 23 T cell receptor beta chains were sequenced from one sample in a study of regulatory T cells in long-lasting Graves disease. The time point was: newly diagnosed GD, antithyroid drugs for less than 3 months. The authors made the TCR library using RNA they extracted from PBMCs. According to the study, TCR beta libraries were built with iRepertoire HTBI primers and CDR3-region Arm-PCR. TCRdb re-called the multiplex PCR reads with MiXCR, one entry per CDR3 protein. The sample comprises 200,000 to 300,000 distinct CDR3 sequences, over 20% of which are singletons, and approximately 15% rests with the top ten. Here the sequenced sample was peripheral blood mononuclear cells (PBMCs), taken at new diagnosis, from a patient treated with antithyroid drugs. The receptors derive from a female donor with Graves disease.

This clonotype was counted at least ten times. This sequence joins TRBV20-1 and TRBJ2-5; D is possibly TRBD2 (6 bases). With 1 base removed from V and 2 bases from J, the gap between germline ends came to 8 bases. Germline V CDR1 and CDR2: DFQATT, SNEGSKA (reference sequence). The CDR3 is made up of 13 amino acids. The CDR3 reads CSARGDLQETQYF. CDR3 coding DNA: TGCAGTGCTAGAGGGGACTTACAAGAGACCCAGTACTTC.

Many counts were recorded for this clonotype. The V call is TRBV11-1, the J call TRBJ2-1, with a tentative D call TRBD2 (6 bases). Between the trimmed V and J ends, which lost 5 bases and 5 bases, there was a span of 10 bases. This CDR3 has 13 amino acids. Per germline, CDR1 SGHAT and CDR2 FQDESV (reference sequence). The CDR3: CASSGGVDNEQFF. The CDR3 nucleotides read TGTGCCAGCAGCGGCGGGGTCGACAATGAGCAGTTCTTC.

CDR3 loop: CASSVAPGSDSPLHF. The CDR3 coding sequence is TGTGCCAGCAGCGTAGCTCCAGGAAGCGATTCACCCCTCCACTTT. The chain uses TRBV9 and TRBJ1-6, with D unclear. The CDR3 is made up of 15 amino acids. The V gene's germline CDR1 is SGDLS and CDR2 YYNGEE. Trimming removed 0 bases from V and 8 bases from J, with 12 bases in between.

This clonotype was found a few times. This chain links TRBV6-1 with TRBJ1-5; D gene uncertain. Germline values: CDR1 MNHNS, CDR2 SASEGT. The CDR3 is 14 residues long. Trimming left V 2 bases short and J 4 bases short, with 9 bases between. This chain's CDR3 is CASSETSVNQPQHF. The CDR3 DNA reads as TGTGCCAGCAGTGAAACGAGTGTTAATCAGCCCCAGCATTTT.

This clonotype appeared many times. The chain joins TRBV11-3 to TRBJ2-5; 8 positions match TRBD1. Germline trimming cut 5 bases from V and 7 bases from J; bases unmatched to any gene: 9. Germline V gives CDR1 SGHNT, CDR2 YENEEA. CDR3 length: 14 residues. The CDR3 DNA reads as TGTGCCAGCAGCCCCAGGACAGGGCCCTTGACCCAGTACTTC. This translates into CASSPRTGPLTQYF.

This clonotype showed up many times. The rearrangement links TRBV7-3 to TRBJ2-2; D is ambiguous. The CDR3 length is 14 residues. Per germline, CDR1 SGHTA and CDR2 FQGTGA. Trimming took off 2 bases at V and 7 bases at J, with 11 bases between the two ends. The CDR3 region is CASSLGPPYGELFF. The CDR3 nucleotides read TGTGCCAGCAGCTTAGGACCCCCATACGGGGAGCTGTTTTTT.

This clonotype was recorded at least ten times. The V gene is TRBV7-2, the J gene TRBJ1-5, with D tentatively TRBD1 (5 bases). Per the germline V gene, CDR1 is SGHTA and CDR2 is FQGNSA. V was clipped by 2 bases and J by 0 bases, with 23 bases between them. The CDR3 contains 20 residues. The chain's CDR3 is CASSLPSLRGNLYSNQPQHF. CDR3 nucleotides: TGTGCCAGCAGCTTACCGTCTCTCCGGGGGAACCTTTATAGCAATCAGCCCCAGCATTTT.

This clonotype was counted at least ten times. The chain has TRBV20-1 and TRBJ2-5; D not certain. With 6 bases removed from V and 10 bases from J, the gap between germline ends came to 24 bases. The CDR3 sequence is 14 residues long. Germline lookup yields CDR1 DFQATT and CDR2 SNEGSKA (reference sequence). The CDR3 coding sequence is TGCAGTGCCCCGGTGCACCCAGCCCCTGAGGACCAGTACTTC. This codes for CSAPVHPAPEDQYF.

Notes on this clonotype: A read error likely explains this, since a far larger clone differs by one base. This chain uses TRBV7-2 with TRBJ2-7; 8 nucleotides align to TRBD2. CDR1 is SGHTA and CDR2 is FQGNSA in the germline V gene. This CDR3 region has 15 residues. J was trimmed by 7 bases and V by 0 bases; bases with no gene match: 8. In nucleotides, the CDR3 is TGTGCCAGCAGCTTAGCCAGCGGGAGTATCTATGAGCAGTACTTC. Protein sequence: CASSLASGSIYEQYF. Full variable domain (missing parts from reference TRBV7-2 and TRBJ2-7): GAGVSQSPSNKVTEKGKDVELRCDPISGHTALYWYRQSLGQGLEFLIYFQGNSAPDKSGLPSDRFSAERTGGSVSTLTIQRTQQEDSAVYLCASSLASGSIYEQYFGPGTRLTVT.

The chain couples TRBV4-3 to TRBJ2-7; possible D gene TRBD2, 7 bases. Between the trimmed V and J ends, which lost 0 bases and 6 bases, there was a span of 21 bases. Germline V CDR1 and CDR2: LGHNA, YSLEER. The CDR3 has 17 residues. The CDR3 DNA reads as TGCGCCAGCAGCCAAGATTGGGGGGCGGGGGTTGAGGTCGAGCAGTACTTC. It translates to CASSQDWGAGVEVEQYF.

Ten or more counts support this clonotype. The CDR3, as DNA: TGCGCCAGCAGCCAACCGACAGCCCGCAATCAGCCCCAGCATTTT. Translation gives CASSQPTARNQPQHF. V usage is TRBV4-1 and J usage is TRBJ1-5; perhaps TRBD1 as D (5 bases). The germline V gene has CDR1 MGHRA and CDR2 YSYEKL. Trimming pared 2 bases from V and 2 bases from J, leaving 10 bases between. The CDR3 is 15 amino acids.

In this sample, this clonotype turned up many times. The chain has TRBV15 and TRBJ2-3; D possibly corresponds to TRBD2 (6 bases). V was cut by 10 bases and J by 10 bases, with 21 bases left in between. CDR3 length equals 13 residues. CDR1 LNHNV and CDR2 YYDKDF come from the germline V gene (reference sequence). CDR3 region: CAIGLPGVGAQYF. As DNA, the CDR3 is TGTGCCATCGGACTCCCGGGAGTAGGCGCGCAGTATTTT.

This clonotype was counted ten times or more. The rearrangement joins TRBV28 to TRBJ2-2; the match to TRBD2 covers 10 bases. This CDR3 has 17 amino acids. CDR1 is MDHEN, CDR2 SYDVKM, per germline. The V gene end was trimmed by 3 bases and the J gene end by 1 base; junction bases not matched to a gene: 5. This chain's CDR3 is CASSLGASGGNTGELFF. The CDR3 DNA reads as TGTGCCAGCAGTTTGGGAGCTAGCGGGGGGAACACCGGGGAGCTGTTTTTT.

In its sample, this clonotype was seen many times. The CDR3 coding sequence is TGCAGTGCCAAGAGGTCGGGCTACGGGGGAACGAACACCGGGGAGCTGTTTTTT. Translation: CSAKRSGYGGTNTGELFF. The genes are TRBV20-1 and TRBJ2-2; D is perhaps TRBD2 (6 bases). The CDR3 consists of 18 residues. The V gene's germline CDR1 is DFQATT and CDR2 SNEGSKA (reference sequence). Trimming left V 6 bases short and J 0 bases short, with 23 bases between.

The chain employs TRBV28 and TRBJ1-6, with D maybe TRBD1 (5 bases). Germline V gene lookup returns CDR1 MDHEN and CDR2 SYDVKM. Trimming cost V 10 bases and J 8 bases, with 12 bases left between them. This CDR3 spans 12 amino acids. CDR3 nucleotides: TGTGCCACCCAGGGTGACCATTCACCCCTCCACTTT. Amino acid sequence: CATQGDHSPLHF.

The chain joins TRBV12-3 or TRBV12-4 to TRBJ1-1, with a tentative D call TRBD1 (6 bases). V was trimmed by 7 bases and J by 4 bases, leaving 16 bases between them. This CDR3 spans 14 amino acids. The CDR3: CASTTRGGGTEAFF. Written as DNA, the CDR3 is TGTGCCAGCACCACTCGGGGGGGCGGCACTGAAGCTTTCTTT.

In its sample, this clonotype was seen many times. J is TRBJ1-1 and V is TRBV20-1, with D maybe TRBD1 (6 bases). The CDR3 loop spans 14 amino acids. The germline V gene encodes CDR1 DFQATT and CDR2 SNEGSKA (reference sequence). Trimming removed 4 bases from V and 7 bases from J, with 19 bases in between. As DNA, the CDR3 is TGCAGTGCTACCCTACAGGGTAGGCCCGTTGAAGCTTTCTTT. This gives the protein CSATLQGRPVEAFF.

The chain carries TRBV7-3 and TRBJ2-3, with 10 nucleotides matching TRBD2. Per the germline V gene, CDR1 is SGHTA and CDR2 is FQGTGA. V was clipped by 5 bases and J by 2 bases; unmatched bases: 10. The CDR3 loop spans 17 amino acids. The CDR3 DNA is TGTGCCAGCAGCACAAGGGCTAGCGGGAGTGCCACAGATACGCAGTATTTT. This codes for CASSTRASGSATDTQYF. Filled out from reference TRBV7-3 and TRBJ2-3, the complete variable domain reads GAGVSQTPSNKVTEKGKYVELRCDPISGHTALYWYRQSLGQGPEFLIYFQGTGAADDSGLPNDRFFAVRPEGSVSTLKIQRTERGDSAVYLCASSTRASGSATDTQYFGPGTRLTVL.

In its sample, this clonotype was seen many times. V gene TRBV11-2 combines with J gene TRBJ2-5, with D hard to call. Trimming cost V 5 bases and J 2 bases, with 9 bases left between them. Germline V gives CDR1 SGHAT, CDR2 FQNNGV. The CDR3 is 13 amino acids. The CDR3 DNA reads TGTGCCAGCAGCCTCAGACCACAAGAGACCCAGTACTTC. Translation: CASSLRPQETQYF.

The V gene is TRBV27, the J gene TRBJ2-7; perhaps TRBD2 as D (5 bases). The CDR3 extends over 15 amino acids. The ends were cut back, 10 bases at V and 6 bases at J, with 25 bases in the middle. Germline V gene sequence: CDR1 MNHEY, CDR2 SMNVEV (reference sequence). The CDR3 reads CATRGHNRGLGEQYF. The CDR3 DNA follows: TGTGCCACCCGCGGGCACAACCGAGGGCTGGGCGAGCAGTACTTC.

The chain recombines TRBV4-1 with TRBJ2-6; the D call may be TRBD1 or TRBD2 (5 bases each). V gave up 4 bases and J gave up 3 bases, with 10 bases separating them. The CDR3 totals 15 residues. Germline CDR1 MGHRA, CDR2 YSYEKL. The CDR3 DNA reads as TGCGCCAGCAGCCTCCGAGGGGTTGGGGCCAACGTCCTGACTTTC. It encodes CASSLRGVGANVLTF.

This clonotype was observed many times. The chain carries TRBV11-2 and TRBJ1-2; D gene ambiguous. V lost 5 bases, J lost 8 bases, and 15 bases lay in between. The germline gives CDR1 SGHAT, CDR2 FQNNGV. The CDR3 is 13 residues long. DNA of the CDR3: TGTGCCAGCAGCCCGCTTGAGGTTAAGGGCTACACCTTC. It codes for CASSPLEVKGYTF.

This clonotype appeared many times. The chain recombines TRBV5-5 with TRBJ2-1; 8 bases are a match to TRBD2. This CDR3 contains 14 residues. Germline trimming cut 6 bases from V and 7 bases from J; bases unmatched to any gene: 9. Germline V gene sequence: CDR1 SGHKS, CDR2 YYEKEE (reference sequence). CDR3 region: CASKAGTSGNEQFF. CDR3 DNA: TGTGCCAGCAAGGCCGGGACTAGTGGGAATGAGCAGTTCTTC.